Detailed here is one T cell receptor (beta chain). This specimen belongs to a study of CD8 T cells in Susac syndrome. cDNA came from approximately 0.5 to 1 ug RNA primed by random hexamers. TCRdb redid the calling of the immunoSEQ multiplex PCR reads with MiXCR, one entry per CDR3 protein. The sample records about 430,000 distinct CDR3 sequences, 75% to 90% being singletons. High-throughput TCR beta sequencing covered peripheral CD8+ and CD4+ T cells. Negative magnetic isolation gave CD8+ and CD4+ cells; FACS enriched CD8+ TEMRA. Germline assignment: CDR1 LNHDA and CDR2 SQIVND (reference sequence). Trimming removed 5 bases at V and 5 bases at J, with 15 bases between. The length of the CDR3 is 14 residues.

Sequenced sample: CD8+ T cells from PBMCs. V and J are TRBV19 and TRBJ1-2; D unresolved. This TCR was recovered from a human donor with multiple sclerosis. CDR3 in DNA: TGTGCCAGTAGTCGCGGGGTTTTAGGATATGGCTACACCTTC. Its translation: CASSRGVLGYGYTF.